What follows describes a single T cell receptor delta chain. An end of the junction differs from the germline gene, which may be a read error. Within the sample, other DNA sequences also encode this same CDR3. TCRdb fed the reads into CATT to redo clone calling. The sample carries 9,200 or so delta-chain clones, approximately 22% recorded once. The data stem from a study of gamma-delta chains in newborns, infants, children. Study at large: Innate gammadelta T cells reportedly expand polyclonally right after birth, driven by microbial exposure, per the title.

CDR1 is GEAIGNYY and CDR2 is EKD in the germline V gene. This CDR3 is built from 16 residues. The chain joins TRDV2 to TRDJ1, with 8 bases identical to TRDD3. Sequenced input: blood. This clonotype originated in a child who was a newborn, infant or young child, either healthy, febrile or measles-vaccinated (not recorded which). CDR3 sequence reads: CACDTLLLGDTDKLIF. CDR3 nucleotide sequence: TGCGCCTGTGACACTCTACTACTGGGGGACACCGATAAACTCATCTTT.